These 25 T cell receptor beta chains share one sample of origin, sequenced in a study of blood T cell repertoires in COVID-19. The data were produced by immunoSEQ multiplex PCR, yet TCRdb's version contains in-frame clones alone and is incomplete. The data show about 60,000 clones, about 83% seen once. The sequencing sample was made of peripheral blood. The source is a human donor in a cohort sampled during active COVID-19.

The CDR3 is CASSLGLAGGNYEQYF. The CDR3 coding sequence is TGCGCCAGCAGCTTGGGTCTAGCGGGAGGCAATTACGAGCAGTACTTC. V is TRBV5-1 and J is TRBJ2-7; 11 bases are shared with TRBD2. The germline V gene encodes CDR1 SGHRS and CDR2 YFSETQ. Losses at the gene ends were 0 bases for V and 4 bases for J; bases not matched to a gene: 6. The CDR3 runs 16 residues.

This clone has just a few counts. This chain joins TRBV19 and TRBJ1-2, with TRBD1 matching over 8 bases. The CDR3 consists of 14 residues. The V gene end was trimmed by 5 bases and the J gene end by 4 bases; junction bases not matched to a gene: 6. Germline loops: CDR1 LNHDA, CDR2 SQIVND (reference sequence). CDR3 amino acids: CASSLRDRSYGYTF. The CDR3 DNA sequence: TGTGCCAGTAGTCTCCGGGACAGGTCCTATGGCTACACCTTC.

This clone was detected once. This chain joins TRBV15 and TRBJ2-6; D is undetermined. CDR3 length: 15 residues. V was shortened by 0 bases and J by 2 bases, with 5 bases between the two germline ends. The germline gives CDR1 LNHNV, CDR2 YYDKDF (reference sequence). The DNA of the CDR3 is TGTGCCACCAGCAGAGATCTAGCTGGGGCCAACGTCCTGACTTTC. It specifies CATSRDLAGANVLTF.

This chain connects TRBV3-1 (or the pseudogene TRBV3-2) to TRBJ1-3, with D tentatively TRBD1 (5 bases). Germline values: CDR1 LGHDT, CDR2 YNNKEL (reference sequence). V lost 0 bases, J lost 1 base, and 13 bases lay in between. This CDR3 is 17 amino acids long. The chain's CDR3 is CASSQDGGCLSGNTIYF. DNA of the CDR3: TGTGCCAGCAGCCAAGATGGGGGGTGTTTATCTGGAAACACCATATATTTT.

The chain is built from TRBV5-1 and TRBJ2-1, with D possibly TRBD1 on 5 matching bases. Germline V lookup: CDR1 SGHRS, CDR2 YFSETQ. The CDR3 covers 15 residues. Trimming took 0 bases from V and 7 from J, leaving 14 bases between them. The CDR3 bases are TGCGCCAGCAGCTTGGTTCCTCAGACAGATAATGAGCAGTTCTTC. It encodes CASSLVPQTDNEQFF.

CDR3 protein: CASSLDGYEQYF. The CDR3 DNA reads as TGTGCCAGCAGCTTAGACGGCTACGAGCAGTACTTC. The chain joins TRBV11-3 to TRBJ2-7; D is undetermined. The CDR3 is made up of 12 amino acids. V was pared by 0 bases and J by 3 bases, with 3 bases between. The V gene's germline CDR1 is SGHNT and CDR2 YENEEA. Full variable domain (rest looked up from reference TRBV11-3 and TRBJ2-7): EAGVVQSPRYKIIEKKQPVAFWCNPISGHNTLYWYLQNLGQGPELLIRYENEEAVDDSQLPKDRFSAERLKGVDSTLKIQPAELGDSAVYLCASSLDGYEQYFGPGTRLTVT.

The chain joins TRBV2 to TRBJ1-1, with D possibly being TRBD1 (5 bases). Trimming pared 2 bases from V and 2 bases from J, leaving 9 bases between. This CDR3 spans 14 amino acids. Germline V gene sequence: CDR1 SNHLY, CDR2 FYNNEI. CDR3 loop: CASSEWGTNTEAFF. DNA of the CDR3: TGTGCCAGCAGTGAATGGGGCACTAACACTGAAGCTTTCTTT.

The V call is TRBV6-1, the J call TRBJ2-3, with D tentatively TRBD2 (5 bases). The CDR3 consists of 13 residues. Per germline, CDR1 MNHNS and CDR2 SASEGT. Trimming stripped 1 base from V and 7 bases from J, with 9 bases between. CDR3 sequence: CASSEGREHTQYF. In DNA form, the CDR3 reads TGTGCCAGCAGTGAAGGTCGGGAACATACGCAGTATTTT.

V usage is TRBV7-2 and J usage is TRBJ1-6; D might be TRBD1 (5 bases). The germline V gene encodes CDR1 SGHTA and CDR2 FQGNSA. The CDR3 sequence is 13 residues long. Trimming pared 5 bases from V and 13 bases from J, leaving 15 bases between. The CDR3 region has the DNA TGTGCCAGCAGCGTATCTCACGGGACTCCCCTCCACTTT. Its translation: CASSVSHGTPLHF. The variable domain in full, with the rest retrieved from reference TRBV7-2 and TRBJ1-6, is GAGVSQSPSNKVTEKGKDVELRCDPISGHTALYWYRQSLGQGLEFLIYFQGNSAPDKSGLPSDRFSAERTGGSVSTLTIQRTQQEDSAVYLCASSVSHGTPLHFGNGTRLTVT.

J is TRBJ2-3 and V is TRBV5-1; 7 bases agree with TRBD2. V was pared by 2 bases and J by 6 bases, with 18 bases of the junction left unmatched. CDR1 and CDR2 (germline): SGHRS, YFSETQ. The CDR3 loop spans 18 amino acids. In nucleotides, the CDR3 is TGCGCCAGCAGCTTTTGGCCCCCTTTGCGGGGGAGGTTGGATACGCAGTATTTT. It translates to CASSFWPPLRGRLDTQYF.

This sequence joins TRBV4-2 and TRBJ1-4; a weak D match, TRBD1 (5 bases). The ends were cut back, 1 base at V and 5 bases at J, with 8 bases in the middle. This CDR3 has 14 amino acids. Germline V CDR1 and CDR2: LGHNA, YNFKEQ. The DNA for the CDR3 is TGTGCCAGCAGCCAAGGGGGCGCGAATGAAAAACTGTTTTTT. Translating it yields CASSQGGANEKLFF.

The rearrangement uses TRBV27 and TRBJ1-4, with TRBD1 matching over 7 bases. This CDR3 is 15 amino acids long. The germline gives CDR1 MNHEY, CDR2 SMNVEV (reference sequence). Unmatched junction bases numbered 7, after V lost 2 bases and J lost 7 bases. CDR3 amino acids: CASSLGQGVGEKLFF. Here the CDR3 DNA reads TGTGCCAGCAGTTTAGGGCAGGGGGTGGGTGAAAAACTGTTTTTT.

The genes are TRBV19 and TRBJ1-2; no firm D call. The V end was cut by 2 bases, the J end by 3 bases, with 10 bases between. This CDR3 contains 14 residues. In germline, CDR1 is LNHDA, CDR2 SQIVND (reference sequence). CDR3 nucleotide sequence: TGTGCCAGTAGTATAATAAGAGTGGACTATGGCTACACCTTC. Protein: CASSIIRVDYGYTF.

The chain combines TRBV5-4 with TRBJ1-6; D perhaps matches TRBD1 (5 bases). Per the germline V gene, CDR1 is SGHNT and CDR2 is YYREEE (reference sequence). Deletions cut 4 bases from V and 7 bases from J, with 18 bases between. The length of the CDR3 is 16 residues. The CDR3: CASSDPRGKGNSPLHF. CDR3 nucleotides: TGTGCCAGCAGCGACCCTAGGGGAAAGGGAAATTCACCCCTCCACTTT. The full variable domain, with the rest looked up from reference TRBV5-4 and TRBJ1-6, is ETGVTQSPTHLIKTRGQQVTLRCSSQSGHNTVSWYQQALGQGPQFIFQYYREEENGRGNFPPRFSGLQFPNYSSELNVNALELDDSALYLCASSDPRGKGNSPLHFGNGTRLTVT.

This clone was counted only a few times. The CDR3 coding sequence is TGTGCCAGCGCGGCACTAGCGGGCACAGATACGCAGTATTTT. This encodes CASAALAGTDTQYF. The chain carries TRBV19 and TRBJ2-3, with 8 nucleotides matching TRBD2. The V gene's germline CDR1 is LNHDA and CDR2 SQIVND (reference sequence). The CDR3 covers 14 residues. V was clipped by 9 bases and J by 1 base; unmatched bases: 6.

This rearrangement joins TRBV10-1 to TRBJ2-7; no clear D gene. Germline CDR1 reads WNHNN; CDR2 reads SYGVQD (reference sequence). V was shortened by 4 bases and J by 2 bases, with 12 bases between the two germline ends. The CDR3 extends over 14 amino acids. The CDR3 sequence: CASSGHMKPYEQYF. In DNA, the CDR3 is TGCGCCAGCAGTGGCCACATGAAACCCTACGAGCAGTACTTC.

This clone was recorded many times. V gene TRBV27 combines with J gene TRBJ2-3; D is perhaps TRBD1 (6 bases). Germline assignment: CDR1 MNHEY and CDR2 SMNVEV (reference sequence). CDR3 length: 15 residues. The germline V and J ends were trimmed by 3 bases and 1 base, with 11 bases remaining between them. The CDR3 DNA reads TGTGCCAGCAGTTTTCAGGGGATCGGCACAGATACGCAGTATTTT. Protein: CASSFQGIGTDTQYF.

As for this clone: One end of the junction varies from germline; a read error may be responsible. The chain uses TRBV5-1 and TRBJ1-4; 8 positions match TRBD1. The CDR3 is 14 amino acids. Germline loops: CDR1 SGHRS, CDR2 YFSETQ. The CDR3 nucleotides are TGCGCCAGCCGCTTTGGACAGGGTAATGAAAAACTGTTTTTT. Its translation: CASRFGQGNEKLFF.

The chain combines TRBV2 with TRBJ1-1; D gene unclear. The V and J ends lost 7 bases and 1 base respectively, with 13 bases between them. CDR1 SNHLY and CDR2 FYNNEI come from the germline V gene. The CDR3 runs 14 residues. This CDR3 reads CASTMGSPNTEAFF. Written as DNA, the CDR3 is TGTGCCAGCACCATGGGCAGTCCGAACACTGAAGCTTTCTTT.

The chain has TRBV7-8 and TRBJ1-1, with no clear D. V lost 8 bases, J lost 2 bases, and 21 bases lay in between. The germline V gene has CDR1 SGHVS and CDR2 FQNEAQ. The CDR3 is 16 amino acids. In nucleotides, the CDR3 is TGTGCCAGCTGTCGCGCATCCCTTATAACTAACACTGAAGCTTTCTTT. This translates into CASCRASLITNTEAFF.

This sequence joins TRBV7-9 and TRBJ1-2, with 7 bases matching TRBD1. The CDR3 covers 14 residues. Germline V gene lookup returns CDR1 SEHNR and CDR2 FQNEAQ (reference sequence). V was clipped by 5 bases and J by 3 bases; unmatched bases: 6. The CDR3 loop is CASSLGQAYYGYTF. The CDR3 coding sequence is TGTGCCAGCAGCCTCGGACAGGCCTACTATGGCTACACCTTC.

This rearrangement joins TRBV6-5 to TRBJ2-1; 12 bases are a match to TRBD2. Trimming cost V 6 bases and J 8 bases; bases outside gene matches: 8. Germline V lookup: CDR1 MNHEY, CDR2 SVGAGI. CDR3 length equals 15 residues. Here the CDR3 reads CASSKLAGGHDEQFF. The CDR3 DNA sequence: TGTGCCAGCAGCAAGCTAGCGGGGGGGCACGATGAGCAGTTCTTC.

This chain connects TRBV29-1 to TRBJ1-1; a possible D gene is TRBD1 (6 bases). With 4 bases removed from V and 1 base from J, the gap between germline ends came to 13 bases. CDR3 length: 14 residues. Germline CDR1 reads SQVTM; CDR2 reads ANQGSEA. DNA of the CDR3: TGCAGCGTTGTCGGGGGGCTGCGGAACACTGAAGCTTTCTTT. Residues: CSVVGGLRNTEAFF.

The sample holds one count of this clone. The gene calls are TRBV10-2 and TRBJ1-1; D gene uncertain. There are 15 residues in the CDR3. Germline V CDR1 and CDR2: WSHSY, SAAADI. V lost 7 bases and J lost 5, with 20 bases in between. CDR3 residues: CASTLHNGDLTEAFF. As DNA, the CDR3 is TGCGCCAGCACCCTCCATAACGGTGATCTGACTGAAGCTTTCTTT.

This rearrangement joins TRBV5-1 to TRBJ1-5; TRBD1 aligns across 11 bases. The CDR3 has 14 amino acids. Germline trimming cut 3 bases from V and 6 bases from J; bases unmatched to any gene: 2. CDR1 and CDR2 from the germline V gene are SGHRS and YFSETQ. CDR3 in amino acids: CASSWTGGGQPQHF. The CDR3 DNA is TGCGCCAGCAGCTGGACAGGGGGCGGTCAGCCCCAGCATTTT.